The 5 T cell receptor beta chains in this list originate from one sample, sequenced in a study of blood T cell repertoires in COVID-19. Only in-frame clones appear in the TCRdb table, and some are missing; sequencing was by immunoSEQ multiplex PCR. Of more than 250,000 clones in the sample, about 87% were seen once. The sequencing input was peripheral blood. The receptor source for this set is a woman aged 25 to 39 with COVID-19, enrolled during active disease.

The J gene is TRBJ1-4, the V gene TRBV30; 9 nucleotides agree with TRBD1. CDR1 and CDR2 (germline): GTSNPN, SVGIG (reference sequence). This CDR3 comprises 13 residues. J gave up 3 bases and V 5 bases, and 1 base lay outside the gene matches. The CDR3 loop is CAWGTGSNEKLFF. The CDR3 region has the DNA TGTGCCTGGGGGACAGGGTCTAATGAAAAACTGTTTTTT.

In DNA form, the CDR3 reads TGTGCCAGCAGTTCCGCGGGGACAGGGCAATTTTACTATGGCTACACCTTC. Translated: CASSSAGTGQFYYGYTF. The gene calls are TRBV28 and TRBJ1-2; 9 bases match TRBD1. Germline-derived CDR1 and CDR2 are MDHEN and SYDVKM. V lost 4 bases to trimming and J lost 3 bases; unmatched junction nucleotides: 12. The CDR3 contains 17 residues.

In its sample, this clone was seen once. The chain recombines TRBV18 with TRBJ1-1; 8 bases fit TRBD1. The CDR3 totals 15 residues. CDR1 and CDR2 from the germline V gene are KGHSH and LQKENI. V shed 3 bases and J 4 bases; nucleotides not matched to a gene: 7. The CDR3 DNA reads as TGTGCCAGCTCACCCCAGGGGGCGCGGAGCACTGAAGCTTTCTTT. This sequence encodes CASSPQGARSTEAFF. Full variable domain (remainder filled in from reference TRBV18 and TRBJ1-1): NAGVMQNPRHLVRRRGQEARLRCSPMKGHSHVYWYRQLPEEGLKFMVYLQKENIIDESGMPKERFSAEFPKEGPSILRIQQVVRGDSAAYFCASSPQGARSTEAFFGQGTRLTVV.

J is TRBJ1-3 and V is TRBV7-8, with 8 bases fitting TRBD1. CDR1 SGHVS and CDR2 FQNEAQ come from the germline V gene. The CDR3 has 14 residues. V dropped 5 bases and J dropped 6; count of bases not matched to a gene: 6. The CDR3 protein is CASSPRQGQNTIYF. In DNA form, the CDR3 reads TGTGCCAGCAGCCCAAGACAGGGGCAAAACACCATATATTTT.

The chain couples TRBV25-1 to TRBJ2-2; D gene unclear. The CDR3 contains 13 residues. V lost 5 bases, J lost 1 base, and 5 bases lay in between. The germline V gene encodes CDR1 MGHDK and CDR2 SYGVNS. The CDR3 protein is CASSSGNTGELFF. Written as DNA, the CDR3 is TGTGCCAGCAGTTCCGGGAACACCGGGGAGCTGTTTTTT.